The present entry profiles one T cell receptor (beta chain) with its context. RNA in amounts of roughly 0.5 to 1 ug was reverse transcribed with random hexamers. Amplification of TCR beta CDR3 spanned 54 Vbeta and 13 Jbeta via immunoSEQ multiplex PCR. Via MiXCR, TCRdb re-called the immunoSEQ multiplex PCR reads, giving one row per CDR3 protein. The profile shows some 120,000 distinct CDR3 sequences, more than 85% of them singletons. From blood CD8+ and CD4+ T cells, the TCR beta chain was sequenced. The multiple sclerosis control group consisted of treatment-naive patients whose relapsing-remitting disease, which was either stable or active, fulfilled revised McDonald criteria. The CDR3 covers 15 residues. Germline V gene sequence: CDR1 SGHAT, CDR2 FQNNGV. The J segment lost 3 bases and the V segment lost 5 bases, leaving 5 bases of the junction unmatched. The data originate from a study of CD8 T cells in Susac syndrome.

Sequences were obtained from CD8+ T cells from PBMCs. The gene calls are TRBV11-2 and TRBJ2-1; TRBD1 aligns across 9 bases. The sequence was obtained from a human donor with multiple sclerosis. The DNA of the CDR3 is TGTGCCAGCAGCCTCCGGGACAGGGTCTACAATGAGCAGTTCTTC. It codes for CASSLRDRVYNEQFF. The full variable domain, its missing parts supplied by reference TRBV11-2 and TRBJ2-1, is EAGVAQSPRYKIIEKRQSVAFWCNPISGHATLYWYQQILGQGPKLLIQFQNNGVVDDSQLPKDRFSAERLKGVDSTLKIQPAKLEDSAVYLCASSLRDRVYNEQFFGPGTRLTVL.